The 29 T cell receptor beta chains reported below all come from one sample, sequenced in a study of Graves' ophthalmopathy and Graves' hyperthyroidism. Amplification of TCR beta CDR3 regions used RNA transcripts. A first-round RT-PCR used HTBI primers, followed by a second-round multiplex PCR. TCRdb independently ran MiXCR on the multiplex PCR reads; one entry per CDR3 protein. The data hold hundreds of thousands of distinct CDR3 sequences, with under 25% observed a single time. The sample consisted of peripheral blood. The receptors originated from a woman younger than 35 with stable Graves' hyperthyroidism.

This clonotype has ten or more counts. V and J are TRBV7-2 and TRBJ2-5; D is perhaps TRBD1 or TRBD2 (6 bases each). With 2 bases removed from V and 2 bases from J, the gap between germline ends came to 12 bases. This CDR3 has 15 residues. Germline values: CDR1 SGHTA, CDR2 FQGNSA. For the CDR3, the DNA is TGTGCCAGCAGCTTATCGCGCGGGACACAAGAGACCCAGTACTTC. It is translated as CASSLSRGTQETQYF. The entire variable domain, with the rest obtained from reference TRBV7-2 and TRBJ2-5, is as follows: GAGVSQSPSNKVTEKGKDVELRCDPISGHTALYWYRQSLGQGLEFLIYFQGNSAPDKSGLPSDRFSAERTGGSVSTLTIQRTQQEDSAVYLCASSLSRGTQETQYFGPGTRLLVL.

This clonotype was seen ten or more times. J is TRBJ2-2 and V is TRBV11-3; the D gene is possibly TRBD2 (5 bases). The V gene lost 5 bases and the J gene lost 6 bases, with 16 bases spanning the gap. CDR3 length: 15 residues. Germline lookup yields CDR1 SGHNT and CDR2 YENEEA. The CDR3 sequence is CASSPLGSGAGELFF. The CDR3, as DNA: TGTGCCAGCAGCCCTCTGGGGAGCGGCGCCGGGGAGCTGTTTTTT.

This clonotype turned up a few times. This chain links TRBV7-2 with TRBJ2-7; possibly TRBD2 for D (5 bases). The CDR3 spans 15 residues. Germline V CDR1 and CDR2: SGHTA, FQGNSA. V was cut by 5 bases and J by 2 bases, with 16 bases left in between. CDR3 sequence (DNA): TGTGCCAGCAGCCGGGCCCTAGCAGTACCCTACGAGCAGTACTTC. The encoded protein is CASSRALAVPYEQYF.

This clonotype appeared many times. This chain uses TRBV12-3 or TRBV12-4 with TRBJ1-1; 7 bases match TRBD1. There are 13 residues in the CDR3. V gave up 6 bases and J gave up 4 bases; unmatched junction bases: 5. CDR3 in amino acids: CASSRNRGTEAFF. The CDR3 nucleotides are TGTGCCAGCAGCCGCAACAGGGGCACTGAAGCTTTCTTT.

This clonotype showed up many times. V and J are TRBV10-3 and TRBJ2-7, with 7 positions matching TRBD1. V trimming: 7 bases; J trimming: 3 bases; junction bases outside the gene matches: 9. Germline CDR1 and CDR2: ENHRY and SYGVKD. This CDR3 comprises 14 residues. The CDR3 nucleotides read TGTGCCATCACCAACGACAGGGCGGGCTACGAGCAGTACTTC. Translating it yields CAITNDRAGYEQYF.

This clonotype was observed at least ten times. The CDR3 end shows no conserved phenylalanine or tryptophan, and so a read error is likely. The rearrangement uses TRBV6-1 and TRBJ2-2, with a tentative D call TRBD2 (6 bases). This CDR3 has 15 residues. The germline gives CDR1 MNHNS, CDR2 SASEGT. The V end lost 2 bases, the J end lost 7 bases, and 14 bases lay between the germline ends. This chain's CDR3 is CASSETRGTGGELFL. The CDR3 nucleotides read TGTGCCAGCAGTGAAACTCGGGGGACTGGCGGGGAGCTGTTTCTT.

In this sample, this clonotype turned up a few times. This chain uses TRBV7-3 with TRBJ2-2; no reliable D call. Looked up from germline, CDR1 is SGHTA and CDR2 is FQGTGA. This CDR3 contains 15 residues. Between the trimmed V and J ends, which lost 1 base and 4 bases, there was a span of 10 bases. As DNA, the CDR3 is TGTGCCAGCAGCTTAAGGTCCGATGGCACCGGGGAGCTGTTTTTT. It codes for CASSLRSDGTGELFF.

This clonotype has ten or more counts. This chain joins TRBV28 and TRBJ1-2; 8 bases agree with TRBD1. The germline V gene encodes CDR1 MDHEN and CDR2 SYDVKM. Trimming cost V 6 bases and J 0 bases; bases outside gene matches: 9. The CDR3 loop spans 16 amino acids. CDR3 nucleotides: TGTGCCAGCAGGCGGGACAGGACTTTAGCTAACTATGGCTACACCTTC. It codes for CASRRDRTLANYGYTF.

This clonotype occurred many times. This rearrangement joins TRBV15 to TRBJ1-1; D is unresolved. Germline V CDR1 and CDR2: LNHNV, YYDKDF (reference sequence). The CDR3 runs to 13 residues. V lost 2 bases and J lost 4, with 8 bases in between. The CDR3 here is CATSRNQSTEAFF. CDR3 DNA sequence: TGTGCCACCAGCAGAAATCAGAGCACTGAAGCTTTCTTT.

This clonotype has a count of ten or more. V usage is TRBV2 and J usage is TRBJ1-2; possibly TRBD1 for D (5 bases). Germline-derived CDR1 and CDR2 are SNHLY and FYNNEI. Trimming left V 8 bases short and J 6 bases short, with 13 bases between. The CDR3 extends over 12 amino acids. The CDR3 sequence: CASGGEINGYTF. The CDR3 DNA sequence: TGTGCCAGCGGGGGGGAAATCAATGGCTACACCTTC.

The CDR3 reads CAAATGNTEAFF. CDR3 bases: TGTGCCGCCGCGACTGGGAACACTGAAGCTTTCTTT. The chain has TRBV30 and TRBJ1-1; D unresolved. Germline CDR1 GTSNPN, CDR2 SVGIG (reference sequence). Trimming took off 8 bases at V and 1 base at J, with 11 bases between the two ends. This CDR3 is built from 12 residues.

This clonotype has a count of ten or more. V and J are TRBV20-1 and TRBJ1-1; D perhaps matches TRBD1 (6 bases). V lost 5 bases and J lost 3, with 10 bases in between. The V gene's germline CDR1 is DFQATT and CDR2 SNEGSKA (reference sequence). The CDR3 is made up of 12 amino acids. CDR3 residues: CSALGADTEAFF. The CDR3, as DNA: TGCAGTGCTCTGGGGGCCGACACTGAAGCTTTCTTT.

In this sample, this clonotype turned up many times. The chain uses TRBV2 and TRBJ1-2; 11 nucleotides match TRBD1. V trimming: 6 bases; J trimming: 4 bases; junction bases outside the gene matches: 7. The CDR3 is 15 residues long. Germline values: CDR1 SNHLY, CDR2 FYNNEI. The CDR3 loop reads CASRPDRGLSYGYTF. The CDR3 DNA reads TGTGCCAGCAGGCCGGACAGGGGGCTTAGCTATGGCTACACCTTC.

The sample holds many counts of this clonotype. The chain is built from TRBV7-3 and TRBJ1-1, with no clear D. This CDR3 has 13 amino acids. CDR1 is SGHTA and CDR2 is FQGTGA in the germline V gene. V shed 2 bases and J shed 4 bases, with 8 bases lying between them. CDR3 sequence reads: CASSLFRGTEAFF. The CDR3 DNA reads TGTGCCAGCAGCTTATTCCGGGGCACTGAAGCTTTCTTT.

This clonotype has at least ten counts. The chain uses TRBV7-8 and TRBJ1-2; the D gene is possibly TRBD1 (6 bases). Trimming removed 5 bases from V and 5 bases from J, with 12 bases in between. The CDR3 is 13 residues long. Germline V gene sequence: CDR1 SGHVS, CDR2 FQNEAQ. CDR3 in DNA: TGTGCCAGCAGCCGCGGACAGACTTATGGCTACACCTTC. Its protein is CASSRGQTYGYTF.

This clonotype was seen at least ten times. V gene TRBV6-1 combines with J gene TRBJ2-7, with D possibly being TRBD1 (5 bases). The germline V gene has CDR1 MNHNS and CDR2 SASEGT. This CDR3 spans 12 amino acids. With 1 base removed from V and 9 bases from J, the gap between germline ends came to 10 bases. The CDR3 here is CASSEGQLAQYF. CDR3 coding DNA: TGTGCCAGCAGTGAAGGACAGTTGGCGCAGTACTTC.

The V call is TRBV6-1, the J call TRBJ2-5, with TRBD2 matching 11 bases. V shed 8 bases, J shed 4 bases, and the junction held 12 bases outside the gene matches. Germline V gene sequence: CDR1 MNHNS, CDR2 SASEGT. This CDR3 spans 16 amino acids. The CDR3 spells CASVAGLAGGRETQYF. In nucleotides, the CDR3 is TGTGCCAGCGTCGCGGGGCTAGCGGGAGGCAGAGAGACCCAGTACTTC.

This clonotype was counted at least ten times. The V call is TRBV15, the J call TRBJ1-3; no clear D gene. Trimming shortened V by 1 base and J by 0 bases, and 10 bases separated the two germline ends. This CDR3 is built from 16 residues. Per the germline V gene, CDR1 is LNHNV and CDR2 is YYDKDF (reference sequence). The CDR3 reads CATSRAHGSSGNTIYF. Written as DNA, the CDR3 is TGTGCCACCAGCAGAGCGCACGGTAGCTCTGGAAACACCATATATTTT.

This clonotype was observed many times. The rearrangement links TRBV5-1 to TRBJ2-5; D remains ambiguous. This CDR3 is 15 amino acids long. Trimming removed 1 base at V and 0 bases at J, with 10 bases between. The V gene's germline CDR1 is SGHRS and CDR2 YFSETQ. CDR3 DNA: TGCGCCAGCAGCTTGACTCCCGGAAACCAAGAGACCCAGTACTTC. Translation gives CASSLTPGNQETQYF.

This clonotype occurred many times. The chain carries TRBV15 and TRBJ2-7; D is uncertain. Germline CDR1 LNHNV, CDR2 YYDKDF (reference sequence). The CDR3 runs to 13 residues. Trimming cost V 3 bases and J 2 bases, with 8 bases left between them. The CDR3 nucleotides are TGTGCCACCAGCAGGGGCAGGCCCTACGAGCAGTACTTC. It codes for CATSRGRPYEQYF.

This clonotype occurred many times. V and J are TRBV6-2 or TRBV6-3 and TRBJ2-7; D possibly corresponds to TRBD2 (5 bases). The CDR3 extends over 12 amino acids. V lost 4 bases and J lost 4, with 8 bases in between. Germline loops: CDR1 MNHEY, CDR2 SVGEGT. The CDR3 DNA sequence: TGTGCCAGCAGTTTCGGGGTATACGAGCAGTACTTC. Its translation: CASSFGVYEQYF.

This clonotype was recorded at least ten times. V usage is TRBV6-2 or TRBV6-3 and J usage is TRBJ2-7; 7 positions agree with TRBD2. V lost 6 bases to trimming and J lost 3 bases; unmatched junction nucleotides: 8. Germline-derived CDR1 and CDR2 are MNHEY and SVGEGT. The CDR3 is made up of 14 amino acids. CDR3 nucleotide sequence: TGTGCCAGCAGACGTATGAGCGGGAACTACGAGCAGTACTTC. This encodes CASRRMSGNYEQYF.

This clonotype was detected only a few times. CDR3 region: CASSLITGSAGSPLHF. The CDR3 coding sequence is TGTGCCAGCAGCTTAATAACAGGGAGCGCTGGCTCACCCCTCCACTTT. The chain joins TRBV7-2 to TRBJ1-6; D is possibly TRBD1 (6 bases). The germline V gene has CDR1 SGHTA and CDR2 FQGNSA. The CDR3 consists of 16 residues. V shed 2 bases and J shed 10 bases, with 18 bases lying between them.

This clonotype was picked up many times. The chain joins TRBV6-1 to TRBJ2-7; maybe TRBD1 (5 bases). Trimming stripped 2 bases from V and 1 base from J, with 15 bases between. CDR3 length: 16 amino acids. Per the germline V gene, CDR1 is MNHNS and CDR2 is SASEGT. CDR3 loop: CASSEWGQGSSYEQYF. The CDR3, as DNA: TGTGCCAGCAGTGAATGGGGCCAGGGCTCATCCTACGAGCAGTACTTC.

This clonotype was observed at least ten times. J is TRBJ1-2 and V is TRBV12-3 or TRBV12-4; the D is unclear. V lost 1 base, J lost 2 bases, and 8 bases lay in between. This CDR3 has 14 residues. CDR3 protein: CASSLGQANYGYTF. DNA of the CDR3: TGTGCCAGCAGTTTAGGGCAAGCCAACTATGGCTACACCTTC.

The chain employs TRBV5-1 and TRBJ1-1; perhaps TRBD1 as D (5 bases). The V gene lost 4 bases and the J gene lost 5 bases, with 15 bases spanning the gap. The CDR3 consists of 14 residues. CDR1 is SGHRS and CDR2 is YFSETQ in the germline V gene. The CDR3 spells CASSAWDRTTEAFF. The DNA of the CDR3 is TGCGCCAGCAGCGCCTGGGACCGAACGACTGAAGCTTTCTTT. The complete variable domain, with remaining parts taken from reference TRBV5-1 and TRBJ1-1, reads KAGVTQTPRYLIKTRGQQVTLSCSPISGHRSVSWYQQTPGQGLQFLFEYFSETQRNKGNFPGRFSGRQFSNSRSEMNVSTLELGDSALYLCASSAWDRTTEAFFGQGTRLTVV.

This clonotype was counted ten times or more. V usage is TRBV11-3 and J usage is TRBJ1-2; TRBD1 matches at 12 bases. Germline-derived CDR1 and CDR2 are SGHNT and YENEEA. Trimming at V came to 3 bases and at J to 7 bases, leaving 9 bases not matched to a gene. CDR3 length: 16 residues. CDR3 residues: CASSLGTGQGAGGYTF. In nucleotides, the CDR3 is TGTGCCAGCAGCTTGGGGACGGGACAGGGGGCCGGTGGCTACACCTTC.

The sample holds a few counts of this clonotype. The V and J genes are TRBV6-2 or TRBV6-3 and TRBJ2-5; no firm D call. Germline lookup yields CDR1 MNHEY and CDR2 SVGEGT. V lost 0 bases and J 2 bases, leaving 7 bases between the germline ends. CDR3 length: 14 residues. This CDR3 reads CASSYSRVQETQYF. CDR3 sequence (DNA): TGTGCCAGCAGTTACTCGAGAGTGCAAGAGACCCAGTACTTC.

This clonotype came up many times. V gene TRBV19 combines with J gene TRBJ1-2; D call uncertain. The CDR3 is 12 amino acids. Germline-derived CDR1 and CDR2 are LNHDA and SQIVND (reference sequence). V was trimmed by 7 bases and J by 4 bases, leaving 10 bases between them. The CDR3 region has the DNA TGTGCCAGTAAGCAGTCCGCCTATGGCTACACCTTC. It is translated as CASKQSAYGYTF.